In its sample, the clone carrying this TCR beta chain was seen a few times. Its antigen remains unidentified. These data are taken from a study of response to subunit inactivated influenza vaccine. The study's findings and limits: It was suggested by the authors that few new T cells are recruited by each seasonal influenza vaccination.

A single record per CDR3 protein comes from TCRdb applying MiXCR to the RT-PCR reads. This table holds hundreds of thousands of distinct CDR3 sequences, 7.6% found once. Germline V CDR1 and CDR2: MDHEN, SYDVKM. This CDR3 region has 17 residues. The V end was cut by 3 bases, the J end by 2 bases, with 17 bases between. The chain uses TRBV28 and TRBJ2-4; the D gene could be TRBD1 or TRBD2 (6 bases each). The specimen comprised PBMCs from blood, sampled 23 to 25 months after vaccination. This sequence was found in a man aged 50 to 69 who received an inactivated influenza vaccine. CDR3 sequence reads: CASSFPLGGSTKNIQYF. CDR3 DNA sequence: TGTGCCAGCAGTTTCCCCTTAGGGGGGTCGACCAAAAACATTCAGTACTTC.